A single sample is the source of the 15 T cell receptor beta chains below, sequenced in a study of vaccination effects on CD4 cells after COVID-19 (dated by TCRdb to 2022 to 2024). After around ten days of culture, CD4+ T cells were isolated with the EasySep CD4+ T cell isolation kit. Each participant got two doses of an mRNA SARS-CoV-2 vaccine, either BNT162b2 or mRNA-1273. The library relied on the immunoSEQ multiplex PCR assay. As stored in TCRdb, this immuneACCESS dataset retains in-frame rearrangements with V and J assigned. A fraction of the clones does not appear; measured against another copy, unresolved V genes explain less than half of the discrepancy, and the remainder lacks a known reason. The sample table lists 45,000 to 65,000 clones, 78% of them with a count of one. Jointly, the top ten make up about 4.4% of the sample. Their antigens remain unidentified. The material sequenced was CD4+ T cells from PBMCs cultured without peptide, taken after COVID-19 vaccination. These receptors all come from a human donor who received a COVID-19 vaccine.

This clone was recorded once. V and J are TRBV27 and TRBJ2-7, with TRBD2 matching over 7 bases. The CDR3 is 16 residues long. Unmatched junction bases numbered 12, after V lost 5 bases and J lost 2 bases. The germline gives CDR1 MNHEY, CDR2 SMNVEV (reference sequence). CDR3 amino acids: CASSLSYAGDTYEQYF. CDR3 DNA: TGTGCCAGCAGTCTTTCGTATGCGGGAGATACCTACGAGCAGTACTTC.

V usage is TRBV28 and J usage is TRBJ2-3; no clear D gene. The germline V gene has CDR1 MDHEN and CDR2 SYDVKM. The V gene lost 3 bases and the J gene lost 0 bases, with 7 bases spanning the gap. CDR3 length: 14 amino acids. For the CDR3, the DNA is TGTGCCAGCAGTTTTTGGGGAAGCACAGATACGCAGTATTTT. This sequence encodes CASSFWGSTDTQYF.

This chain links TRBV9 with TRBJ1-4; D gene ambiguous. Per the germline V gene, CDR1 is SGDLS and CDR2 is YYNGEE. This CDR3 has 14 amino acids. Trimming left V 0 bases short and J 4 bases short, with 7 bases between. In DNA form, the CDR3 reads TGTGCCAGCAGCGTAGACCGGGGTAATGAAAAACTGTTTTTT. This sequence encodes CASSVDRGNEKLFF.

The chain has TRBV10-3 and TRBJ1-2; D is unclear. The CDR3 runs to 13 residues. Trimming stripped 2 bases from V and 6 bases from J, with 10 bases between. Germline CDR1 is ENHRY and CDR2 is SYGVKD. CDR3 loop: CAISERTVHGYTF. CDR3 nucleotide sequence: TGTGCCATCAGTGAGAGAACGGTTCATGGCTACACCTTC.

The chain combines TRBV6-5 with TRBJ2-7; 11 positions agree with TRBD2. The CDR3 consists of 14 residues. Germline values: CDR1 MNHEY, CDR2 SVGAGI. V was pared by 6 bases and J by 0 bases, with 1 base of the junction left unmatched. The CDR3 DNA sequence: TGTGCCAGCAGGCTAGCGGGAGGCTCCTACGAGCAGTACTTC. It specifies CASRLAGGSYEQYF.

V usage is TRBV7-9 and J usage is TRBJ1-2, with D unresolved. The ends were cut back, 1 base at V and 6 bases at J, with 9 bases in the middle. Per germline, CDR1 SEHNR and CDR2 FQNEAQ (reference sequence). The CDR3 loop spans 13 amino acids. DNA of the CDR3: TGTGCCAGCAGCTTAGAACGGATCGATGGCTACACCTTC. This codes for CASSLERIDGYTF. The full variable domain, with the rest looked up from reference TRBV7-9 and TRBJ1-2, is DTGVSQNPRHKITKRGQNVTFRCDPISEHNRLYWYRQTLGQGPEFLTYFQNEAQLEKSRLLSDRFSAERPKGSFSTLEIQRTEQGDSAMYLCASSLERIDGYTFGSGTRLTVV.

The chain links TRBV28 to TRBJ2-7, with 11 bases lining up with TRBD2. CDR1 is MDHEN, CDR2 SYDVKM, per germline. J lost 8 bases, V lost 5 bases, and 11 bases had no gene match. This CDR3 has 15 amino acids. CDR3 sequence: CASSPIAGGARKQYF. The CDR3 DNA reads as TGTGCCAGCAGTCCCATAGCGGGAGGGGCAAGAAAGCAGTACTTC. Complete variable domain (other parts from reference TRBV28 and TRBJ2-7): DVKVTQSSRYLVKRTGEKVFLECVQDMDHENMFWYRQDPGLGLRLIYFSYDVKMKEKGDIPEGYSVSREKKERFSLILESASTNQTSMYLCASSPIAGGARKQYFGPGTRLTVT.

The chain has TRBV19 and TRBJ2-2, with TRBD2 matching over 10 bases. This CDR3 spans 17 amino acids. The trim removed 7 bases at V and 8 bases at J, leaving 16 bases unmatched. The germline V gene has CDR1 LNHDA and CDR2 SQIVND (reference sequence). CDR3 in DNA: TGTGCCAGTACCCCACTAGCGGGGCTCGCCTCGGCAGGGGAGCTGTTTTTT. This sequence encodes CASTPLAGLASAGELFF.

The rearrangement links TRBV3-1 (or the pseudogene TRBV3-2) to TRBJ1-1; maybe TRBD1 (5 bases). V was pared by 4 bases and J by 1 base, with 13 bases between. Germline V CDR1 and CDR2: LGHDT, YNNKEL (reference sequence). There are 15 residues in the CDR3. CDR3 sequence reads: CASSPSFGTNTEAFF. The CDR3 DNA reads TGTGCCAGCAGCCCCTCTTTCGGGACGAACACTGAAGCTTTCTTT.

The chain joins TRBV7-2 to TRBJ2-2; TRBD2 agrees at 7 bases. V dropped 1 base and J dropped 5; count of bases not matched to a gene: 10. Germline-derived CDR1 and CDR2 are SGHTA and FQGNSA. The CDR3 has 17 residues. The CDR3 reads CASSLVGAGDFTGELFF. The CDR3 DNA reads TGTGCCAGCAGCTTAGTAGGCGCGGGAGACTTTACCGGGGAGCTGTTTTTT.

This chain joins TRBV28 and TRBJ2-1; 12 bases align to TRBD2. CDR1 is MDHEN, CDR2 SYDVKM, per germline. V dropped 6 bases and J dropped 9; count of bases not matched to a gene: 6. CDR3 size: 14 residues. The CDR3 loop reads CASRSGLAGGEQFF. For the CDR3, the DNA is TGTGCCAGCAGGTCGGGACTAGCGGGCGGTGAGCAGTTCTTC.

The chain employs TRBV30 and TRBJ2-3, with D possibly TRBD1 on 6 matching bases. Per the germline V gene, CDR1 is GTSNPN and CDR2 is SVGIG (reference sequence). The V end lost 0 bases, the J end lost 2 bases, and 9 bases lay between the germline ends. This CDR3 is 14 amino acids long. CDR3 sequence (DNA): TGTGCCTGGAGTGTCAACAGGGTCACAGATACGCAGTATTTT. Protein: CAWSVNRVTDTQYF.

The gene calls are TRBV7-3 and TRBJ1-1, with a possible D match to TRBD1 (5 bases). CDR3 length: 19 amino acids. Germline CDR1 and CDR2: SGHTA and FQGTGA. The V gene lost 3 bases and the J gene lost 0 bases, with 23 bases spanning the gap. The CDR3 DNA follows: TGTGCCAGCAGCTTGGCACCCACGGGCTATGAGGGGCTGAACACTGAAGCTTTCTTT. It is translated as CASSLAPTGYEGLNTEAFF.

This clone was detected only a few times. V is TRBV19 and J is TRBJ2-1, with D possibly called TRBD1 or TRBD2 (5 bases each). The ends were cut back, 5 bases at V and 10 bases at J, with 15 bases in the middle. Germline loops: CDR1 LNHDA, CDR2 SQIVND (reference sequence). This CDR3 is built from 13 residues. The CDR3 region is CASSHRGPREQFF. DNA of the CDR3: TGTGCCAGTAGTCACCGGGGCCCTAGGGAGCAGTTCTTC.

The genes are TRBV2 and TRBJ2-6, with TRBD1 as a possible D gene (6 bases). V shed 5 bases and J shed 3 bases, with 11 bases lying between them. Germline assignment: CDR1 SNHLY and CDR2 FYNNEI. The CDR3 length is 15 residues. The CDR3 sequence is CASSTTGYGANVLTF. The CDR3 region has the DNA TGTGCCAGCAGTACAACAGGGTATGGGGCCAACGTCCTGACTTTC.